This T cell receptor beta chain is drawn from a study of Ad26.COV2.S vaccination and SARS-CoV-2 variants. Study details: Ad26.COV2.S, an intramuscular injection, was given once or twice 56 days apart.

Study-wide results and limits: Total T cell responses, in the TCR breadth and depth analyses, may have been underestimated.

A remark on this clone: Its specificity is unknown.

Using immunoSEQ multiplex PCR, the repertoire was profiled, and TCRdb retains in-frame clones only, with some absent. The sample shows 350,000 to 400,000 clones, approximately 90% of them seen only once. Described treatment: some 20 received Ad26.COV2.S at low or high dose, single or two shots; about five received placebo; per-sample allocation not given. Samples analyzed were those drawn on day 63 after the first vaccine or placebo injection. Source: peripheral blood, taken in a trial of Ad26.COV2.S vaccine versus placebo. This receptor was identified in a person between 18 and 59 years old who received the Ad26.COV2.S COVID-19 vaccine or a placebo.

CDR3 nucleotide sequence: TGTGCCAGCAGTTTCGGGACAGGGACTGGAAACACCATATATTTT. Translating it yields CASSFGTGTGNTIYF. This chain uses TRBV6-6 with TRBJ1-3, with 9 bases aligning to TRBD1. Trimming cost V 4 bases and J 2 bases; bases outside gene matches: 3. The CDR3 spans 15 residues. Germline CDR1 reads MNHNY; CDR2 reads SVGAGI (reference sequence).